This TCR beta chain was sequenced during a study of graft-versus-host responses after intestinal transplantation. Some clones are missing from TCRdb's copy, which holds only in-frame ones; the method was immunoSEQ multiplex PCR. The data show approximately 100,000 clones, 90% seen once. V was pared by 1 base and J by 3 bases, with 13 bases between. The CDR3 has 15 amino acids. CDR1 SGHRS and CDR2 YFSETQ come from the germline V gene. About this clone: Its target is unknown.

The clonotype originates from a human donor who received an intestinal transplant. The sequencing used unstimulated CD4+ T cells sorted from spleen or lymph node cells, collected before intestinal transplant. The rearrangement uses TRBV5-1 and TRBJ1-1; no reliable D call. The CDR3 here is CASSLYIRSYTEAFF. CDR3 DNA sequence: TGCGCCAGCAGCTTGTATATCCGGTCCTACACTGAAGCTTTCTTT.